One and the same sample provided the 32 T cell receptor beta chains below, sequenced in a study of T cells after yellow fever vaccination. TCRdb called the 5' RACE reads again in MiXCR, with one record for every CDR3 protein. The sample includes over 110,000 distinct CDR3 sequences, 7.7% of them seen just once. The input for sequencing was CD4+ T cells sorted from PBMCs, taken 5 days after the yellow fever booster vaccination. The source of these receptors is a man aged 25-40 years who received the YFV17D yellow fever vaccine.

In this sample, this clonotype turned up many times. V is TRBV12-3 or TRBV12-4 and J is TRBJ1-1; D is uncertain. Between the trimmed V and J ends, which lost 1 base and 8 bases, there was a span of 5 bases. The CDR3 runs 11 residues. CDR3 sequence reads: CASSLGLEAFF. The CDR3 nucleotides read TGTGCCAGCAGTTTAGGCCTGGAAGCTTTCTTT.

In its sample, this clonotype was seen many times. This chain uses TRBV7-2 with TRBJ2-7, with D perhaps TRBD1 or TRBD2 (5 bases each). Trimming took off 8 bases at V and 3 bases at J, with 14 bases between the two ends. CDR1 SGHTA and CDR2 FQGNSA come from the germline V gene. This CDR3 comprises 13 residues. The CDR3 loop is CASVRDVSYEQYF. The DNA for the CDR3 is TGTGCCAGCGTCCGGGACGTAAGCTACGAGCAGTACTTC.

In its sample, this clonotype was seen once. This may be a read error: a much more frequent sequence differs by one nucleotide. The J gene is TRBJ2-1, the V gene TRBV7-2; D may be TRBD2 (6 bases). V lost 4 bases to trimming and J lost 5 bases, with 9 bases between them. The CDR3 consists of 13 residues. CDR1 SGHTA and CDR2 FQGNSA come from the germline V gene. For the CDR3, the DNA is TGTGCCAGCAGCTCGGGACTCCACAATGAGCAGTTCTTC. It encodes CASSSGLHNEQFF. Full variable domain (rest looked up from reference TRBV7-2 and TRBJ2-1): GAGVSQSPSNKVTEKGKDVELRCDPISGHTALYWYRQSLGQGLEFLIYFQGNSAPDKSGLPSDRFSAERTGGSVSTLTIQRTQQEDSAVYLCASSSGLHNEQFFGPGTRLTVL.

In its sample, this clonotype was seen a few times. J is TRBJ2-3 and V is TRBV10-3; 9 nucleotides agree with TRBD1. Trimming removed 10 bases from V and 6 bases from J; junction bases left unmatched: 14. The CDR3 consists of 15 residues. CDR1 is ENHRY, CDR2 SYGVKD, per germline. CDR3 bases: TGTGCCAGCGGGACAGGGTCCGCGCCCCCCGATACGCAGTATTTT. Translated: CASGTGSAPPDTQYF.

This clonotype was observed at least ten times. The gene calls are TRBV6-2 or TRBV6-3 and TRBJ1-6; D not resolved. Per germline, CDR1 MNHEY and CDR2 SVGEGT. CDR3 size: 13 residues. V lost 7 bases and J 10 bases, leaving 14 bases between the germline ends. The CDR3 is CASIPVLGSPLHF. CDR3 bases: TGTGCCAGCATCCCGGTTTTGGGGTCACCCCTCCACTTT.

This clonotype came up many times. The rearrangement links TRBV7-2 to TRBJ2-7, with D perhaps TRBD1 (5 bases). The germline gives CDR1 SGHTA, CDR2 FQGNSA. CDR3 length equals 16 residues. The V gene lost 3 bases and the J gene lost 3 bases, with 18 bases spanning the gap. DNA of the CDR3: TGTGCCAGCAGCTTCTTCGACAGTAGGCCAAACTACGAGCAGTACTTC. This sequence encodes CASSFFDSRPNYEQYF.

This clonotype was seen many times. This chain connects TRBV9 to TRBJ2-3; perhaps TRBD2 as D (5 bases). The V gene's germline CDR1 is SGDLS and CDR2 YYNGEE. Trimming took 2 bases from V and 5 from J, leaving 6 bases between them. CDR3 length: 12 amino acids. The CDR3 region is CASSVREDTQYF. DNA for the CDR3: TGTGCCAGCAGCGTGAGGGAAGATACGCAGTATTTT.

This clonotype has a count of ten or more. V is TRBV20-1 and J is TRBJ2-5, with D possibly TRBD1 on 6 matching bases. Germline V gene sequence: CDR1 DFQATT, CDR2 SNEGSKA (reference sequence). CDR3 length: 14 amino acids. V gave up 5 bases and J gave up 5 bases, with 18 bases separating them. CDR3 sequence reads: CSAGPRGGSETQYF. The CDR3, as DNA: TGCAGTGCTGGACCCCGAGGGGGATCGGAGACCCAGTACTTC.

There are many counts of this clonotype. The chain couples TRBV4-3 to TRBJ2-1; 12 nucleotides align to TRBD2. The CDR3 is 16 residues long. V lost 4 bases, J lost 4 bases, and 5 bases stayed unmatched. Germline loops: CDR1 LGHNA, CDR2 YSLEER. The CDR3 sequence is CASSRPGLAGYNEQFF. The CDR3 DNA sequence: TGCGCCAGCAGCCGACCGGGACTAGCGGGTTACAATGAGCAGTTCTTC.

This clonotype was counted many times. The chain joins TRBV2 to TRBJ1-1; D is possibly TRBD1 (5 bases). There are 18 residues in the CDR3. Trimming removed 0 bases from V and 3 bases from J, with 20 bases in between. Germline V gene data show CDR1 as SNHLY and CDR2 as FYNNEI. DNA for the CDR3: TGTGCCAGCAGTGAAGCTTTTCATCTGGGACGGGACGACACTGAAGCTTTCTTT. This codes for CASSEAFHLGRDDTEAFF.

This clonotype was seen repeatedly, ten times or more. The rearrangement joins TRBV7-6 to TRBJ2-7, with D possibly being TRBD1 (5 bases). Germline V gene sequence: CDR1 SGHVS, CDR2 FNYEAQ. V was pared by 2 bases and J by 5 bases, with 10 bases between. The CDR3 spans 13 residues. CDR3 sequence: CASSLSSRDEQYF. Written as DNA, the CDR3 is TGTGCCAGCAGCTTATCTTCCAGGGACGAGCAGTACTTC.

This clonotype was counted many times. J is TRBJ2-1 and V is TRBV29-1; TRBD2 agrees at 12 bases. The J segment lost 0 bases and the V segment lost 4 bases, leaving 7 bases of the junction unmatched. Germline V gene lookup returns CDR1 SQVTM and CDR2 ANQGSEA. The CDR3 sequence is 17 residues long. In DNA, the CDR3 is TGCAGCGTTGGAGGACTAGCGGGATTTAGCTCCTACAATGAGCAGTTCTTC. Translation: CSVGGLAGFSSYNEQFF.

This clonotype came up many times. This rearrangement joins TRBV19 to TRBJ1-5, with 8 nucleotides matching TRBD1. CDR1 and CDR2 from the germline V gene are LNHDA and SQIVND (reference sequence). V lost 7 bases, J lost 1 base, and 6 bases stayed unmatched. This CDR3 spans 15 amino acids. Here the CDR3 DNA reads TGTGCCAGTAACGACAGGGGAAGGAGCAATCAGCCCCAGCATTTT. Encoded protein: CASNDRGRSNQPQHF.

This clonotype came up many times. The V gene is TRBV6-2 or TRBV6-3, the J gene TRBJ1-5; 7 bases map to TRBD1. Losses at the gene ends were 7 bases for V and 5 bases for J; bases not matched to a gene: 14. Germline V gene data show CDR1 as MNHEY and CDR2 as SVGEGT. The length of the CDR3 is 16 residues. The CDR3 reads CASTPGGGQPYQPQHF. The CDR3 nucleotides are TGTGCCAGCACACCCGGGGGGGGACAGCCTTATCAGCCCCAGCATTTT.

The rearrangement uses TRBV7-2 and TRBJ2-1; TRBD2 matches at 7 bases. The CDR3 contains 16 residues. J lost 1 base, V lost 1 base, and 4 bases had no gene match. Germline values: CDR1 SGHTA, CDR2 FQGNSA. CDR3 in amino acids: CASSLGIAGSYNEQFF. The CDR3 coding sequence is TGTGCCAGCAGCTTAGGAATAGCGGGTTCCTACAATGAGCAGTTCTTC. Full variable domain (remainder filled in from reference TRBV7-2 and TRBJ2-1): GAGVSQSPSNKVTEKGKDVELRCDPISGHTALYWYRQSLGQGLEFLIYFQGNSAPDKSGLPSDRFSAERTGGSVSTLTIQRTQQEDSAVYLCASSLGIAGSYNEQFFGPGTRLTVL.

This clonotype was recorded at least ten times. The V gene is TRBV5-1, the J gene TRBJ1-2; the match to TRBD1 covers 7 bases. This CDR3 spans 12 amino acids. Germline CDR1 and CDR2: SGHRS and YFSETQ. J lost 6 bases, V lost 5 bases, and 4 bases had no gene match. CDR3 sequence (DNA): TGCGCCAGCAGGGGCCAGGGGGATGGCTACACCTTC. Translated: CASRGQGDGYTF.

This clonotype was detected many times. The chain uses TRBV7-9 and TRBJ1-1, with 11 bases identical to TRBD1. CDR1 SEHNR and CDR2 FQNEAQ come from the germline V gene (reference sequence). This CDR3 is 16 amino acids long. The V segment lost 2 bases and the J segment 1 base; nucleotides outside the gene matches: 3. Written as DNA, the CDR3 is TGTGCCAGCAGCTTACGGACAGGGGGCTCGAACACTGAAGCTTTCTTT. Translating gives CASSLRTGGSNTEAFF.

This chain uses TRBV18 with TRBJ2-6; D not resolved. This CDR3 comprises 15 residues. V dropped 0 bases and J dropped 4 bases, with 7 bases sitting between them. The V gene's germline CDR1 is KGHSH and CDR2 LQKENI. For the CDR3, the DNA is TGTGCCAGCTCACCACCGACGGCGGGGGCCAACGTCCTGACTTTC. Residues: CASSPPTAGANVLTF.

CDR3 DNA sequence: TGTGCCAGCTCACCACTCTCGGGCAGCAATGGCTACACCTTC. Amino acids: CASSPLSGSNGYTF. J is TRBJ1-2 and V is TRBV18; no definite D call. Trimming stripped 1 base from V and 6 bases from J, with 12 bases between. The germline gives CDR1 KGHSH, CDR2 LQKENI. The CDR3 is 14 residues long.

This clonotype came up many times. The genes are TRBV6-2 or TRBV6-3 and TRBJ2-1, with 10 bases fitting TRBD2. The CDR3 runs 16 residues. With V trimmed by 7 bases and J by 7 bases, 13 bases remained unmatched. CDR1 is MNHEY, CDR2 SVGEGT, per germline. The CDR3: CASTGRTSGYQNEQFF. CDR3 DNA: TGTGCCAGCACCGGTCGGACTAGCGGCTACCAGAATGAGCAGTTCTTC.

The chain has TRBV12-3 or TRBV12-4 and TRBJ2-3; 8 bases match TRBD2. Trimming removed 3 bases from V and 6 bases from J; junction bases left unmatched: 8. CDR3 size: 15 residues. CDR3 nucleotide sequence: TGTGCCAGCAGTTTGAGCGGGAGTAGTCCCGATACGCAGTATTTT. Protein: CASSLSGSSPDTQYF.

This clonotype was seen many times. The chain couples TRBV6-5 to TRBJ2-7; unclear D gene. Germline V lookup: CDR1 MNHEY, CDR2 SVGAGI. Trimming stripped 6 bases from V and 4 bases from J, with 13 bases between. CDR3 length: 13 residues. The CDR3 nucleotides are TGTGCCAGCAGAGTCCCGGGCCTTTACGAGCAGTACTTC. It codes for CASRVPGLYEQYF.

The chain recombines TRBV11-2 with TRBJ1-2; D not resolved. Germline V gene lookup returns CDR1 SGHAT and CDR2 FQNNGV. V was pared by 9 bases and J by 0 bases, with 14 bases between. The CDR3 totals 14 residues. CDR3 DNA sequence: TGTGCCAGAAGCAGTCGGGCCCCTAACTATGGCTACACCTTC. Its translation is CARSSRAPNYGYTF.

In this sample, this clonotype turned up many times. V and J are TRBV20-1 and TRBJ1-5; a possible D gene is TRBD1 (5 bases). Germline V CDR1 and CDR2: DFQATT, SNEGSKA (reference sequence). V lost 0 bases and J 6 bases, leaving 9 bases between the germline ends. The CDR3 extends over 13 amino acids. Here the CDR3 DNA reads TGCAGTGCTAGAGACAGGGATATTCAGCCCCAGCATTTT. Its translation: CSARDRDIQPQHF.

In its sample, this clonotype was seen many times. The chain is built from TRBV7-8 and TRBJ2-7; D gene uncertain. The germline gives CDR1 SGHVS, CDR2 FQNEAQ. With 1 base removed from V and 2 bases from J, the gap between germline ends came to 15 bases. This CDR3 is built from 16 residues. This CDR3 reads CASSLGSILNTYEQYF. CDR3 in DNA: TGTGCCAGCAGCTTAGGGAGTATACTCAATACCTACGAGCAGTACTTC. The full variable domain, in which reference TRBV7-8 and TRBJ2-7 provide the parts outside the CDR3, is GAGVSQSPRYKVAKRGQDVALRCDPISGHVSLFWYQQALGQGPEFLTYFQNEAQLDKSGLPSDRFFAERPEGSVSTLKIQRTQQEDSAVYLCASSLGSILNTYEQYFGPGTRLTVT.

This clonotype was seen many times. The CDR3 sequence is CSGTAGGRTREQFF. CDR3 coding DNA: TGCAGTGGCACCGCAGGGGGACGCACCCGTGAGCAGTTCTTC. The chain joins TRBV20-1 to TRBJ2-1, with 7 positions matching TRBD1. The CDR3 contains 14 residues. Germline trimming cut 7 bases from V and 9 bases from J; bases unmatched to any gene: 15. In germline, CDR1 is DFQATT, CDR2 SNEGSKA (reference sequence).

This clonotype was seen a few times. The CDR3 loop is CASSQDDRGNSPLHF. DNA of the CDR3: TGCGCCAGCAGCCAAGATGACAGGGGGAATTCACCCCTCCACTTT. The rearrangement joins TRBV4-1 to TRBJ1-6; 9 nucleotides align to TRBD1. The CDR3 runs to 15 residues. Germline V gene sequence: CDR1 MGHRA, CDR2 YSYEKL. V gave up 0 bases and J gave up 7 bases; unmatched junction bases: 1.

This clonotype has a handful of counts. The chain couples TRBV20-1 to TRBJ2-5; D call uncertain. This CDR3 is 13 amino acids long. Trimming took off 8 bases at V and 2 bases at J, with 15 bases between the two ends. CDR1 and CDR2 from the germline V gene are DFQATT and SNEGSKA (reference sequence). The CDR3 reads CSCGQATQETQYF. The CDR3 DNA is TGCAGTTGCGGCCAAGCAACGCAAGAGACCCAGTACTTC.

This clonotype was seen more than once but under ten times. V gene TRBV27 combines with J gene TRBJ2-5; D uncertain. The CDR3 totals 12 residues. Trimming pared 6 bases from V and 10 bases from J, leaving 15 bases between. The germline CDR1 and CDR2 sequences are MNHEY and SMNVEV (reference sequence). CDR3 nucleotide sequence: TGTGCCAGCAGGGGCCAGCACGGGTACCAGTACTTC. This sequence encodes CASRGQHGYQYF.

This clonotype was seen ten or more times. The V gene is TRBV6-1, the J gene TRBJ1-4; D ambiguous. Germline V gene data show CDR1 as MNHNS and CDR2 as SASEGT. The CDR3 runs 17 residues. Trimming removed 4 bases at V and 1 base at J, with 16 bases between. In DNA, the CDR3 is TGTGCCAGCAGTGTGGCCCGGTGGGGAAGAACTAATGAAAAACTGTTTTTT. It translates to CASSVARWGRTNEKLFF.

This clonotype was detected many times. This chain uses TRBV6-2 or TRBV6-3 with TRBJ2-1; 12 positions match TRBD2. The CDR3 consists of 18 residues. V was clipped by 8 bases and J by 1 base; unmatched bases: 12. Germline V lookup: CDR1 MNHEY, CDR2 SVGEGT. CDR3 residues: CASGRTSGAQFSYNEQFF. CDR3 bases: TGTGCCAGCGGGAGGACTAGCGGGGCCCAATTTTCCTACAATGAGCAGTTCTTC.

The chain recombines TRBV5-1 with TRBJ2-3, with a tentative D call TRBD1 (7 bases). Germline loops: CDR1 SGHRS, CDR2 YFSETQ. The CDR3 is 14 amino acids. Between the trimmed V and J ends, which lost 1 base and 6 bases, there was a span of 12 bases. Here the CDR3 reads CASSLLQGRDTQYF. Here the CDR3 DNA reads TGCGCCAGCAGCTTGCTACAGGGGAGGGATACGCAGTATTTT.